The 4 T cell receptor beta chains below come from one sample, sequenced in a study of beta chain features in type 1 diabetes. The investigators reverse transcribed all of the isolated RNA, so they sequenced expressed TCRB transcripts. Sequencing used immunoSEQ multiplex PCR; TCRdb keeps in-frame clones, though not all of them. Here the sample spans about 230,000 clones, about 9.3% being singletons. Input material: naive CD4+ T cells from blood. The source of these receptors is a woman under 30 in good health.

This clone came up once. This chain uses TRBV19 with TRBJ1-5; D call uncertain. CDR1 LNHDA and CDR2 SQIVND come from the germline V gene (reference sequence). The ends were cut back, 6 bases at V and 3 bases at J, with 21 bases in the middle. CDR3 size: 17 residues. This chain's CDR3 is CASRHLLMPDTNQPQHF. CDR3 sequence (DNA): TGTGCCAGTAGGCACCTCCTAATGCCAGACACCAATCAGCCCCAGCATTTT. The full variable domain, in which reference TRBV19 and TRBJ1-5 provide the parts outside the CDR3, is DGGITQSPKYLFRKEGQNVTLSCEQNLNHDAMYWYRQDPGQGLRLIYYSQIVNDFQKGDIAEGYSVSREKKESFPLTVTSAQKNPTAFYLCASRHLLMPDTNQPQHFGDGTRLSIL.

Only a few counts were recorded for this clone. The rearrangement uses TRBV30 and TRBJ1-1; D gene unclear. This CDR3 spans 13 amino acids. CDR1 is GTSNPN and CDR2 is SVGIG in the germline V gene (reference sequence). Trimming pared 2 bases from V and 4 bases from J, leaving 11 bases between. In DNA, the CDR3 is TGTGCCTGGAGTAGTGTGAGGCGCACTGAAGCTTTCTTT. Its protein product is CAWSSVRRTEAFF.

The V and J genes are TRBV4-1 and TRBJ2-2; perhaps TRBD2 as D (5 bases). Germline CDR1 reads MGHRA; CDR2 reads YSYEKL. There are 16 residues in the CDR3. V dropped 0 bases and J dropped 0 bases, with 8 bases sitting between them. The CDR3 bases are TGCGCCAGCAGCCAAGAGAGAGCGGCGAACACCGGGGAGCTGTTTTTT. Translated: CASSQERAANTGELFF.

There are a few counts of this clone. The J gene is TRBJ1-1, the V gene TRBV6-1; D may be TRBD1 (5 bases). The V end lost 6 bases, the J end lost 1 base, and 9 bases lay between the germline ends. The V gene's germline CDR1 is MNHNS and CDR2 SASEGT. There are 13 residues in the CDR3. CDR3 nucleotides: TGTGCCAGCAGGACAGAGCAGAACACTGAAGCTTTCTTT. Protein sequence: CASRTEQNTEAFF.